This passage covers 10 T cell receptor beta chains from one sample sequenced in a study of Tregs in tolerant kidney transplant recipients (dated by TCRdb to the late 2010s). To prepare the library, the immunoSEQ multiplex PCR assay was applied. TCRdb provides this immuneACCESS table in a form limited to in-frame rearrangements. Some clones are lacking; in checked studies, under half of them reflect an unresolved V gene, and why the rest are absent is not known. The sample table records 40,000 to 50,000 clones; about 90% of these occur just once. Of the sample, about 0.76% is held by the ten largest clones. Material for sequencing was Tregs from blood. The source of these receptors is a human donor in good health.

This clone was seen just once. The chain has TRBV5-5 and TRBJ1-3, with D unresolved. The CDR3 length is 16 residues. The V end lost 4 bases, the J end lost 0 bases, and 14 bases lay between the germline ends. CDR1 SGHKS and CDR2 YYEKEE come from the germline V gene (reference sequence). The CDR3 DNA follows: TGTGCCAGCAGCCCGGTGACACCCCGCTCTGGAAACACCATATATTTT. Protein product: CASSPVTPRSGNTIYF.

The CDR3 reads CSVVRGLINEQFF. CDR3 coding DNA: TGCAGCGTTGTTCGGGGTTTGATAAATGAGCAGTTCTTC. The chain carries TRBV29-1 and TRBJ2-1; weak D call: TRBD2 (5 bases). CDR3 length: 13 residues. The germline V gene has CDR1 SQVTM and CDR2 ANQGSEA. V was shortened by 4 bases and J by 7 bases, with 14 bases between the two germline ends.

This chain connects TRBV11-2 to TRBJ2-2; TRBD2 agrees at 7 bases. The V segment lost 2 bases and the J segment 3 bases; nucleotides outside the gene matches: 6. The CDR3 covers 16 residues. The germline V gene has CDR1 SGHAT and CDR2 FQNNGV. DNA of the CDR3: TGTGCCAGCAGCTTATTGGGAGGGTCTCACACCGGGGAGCTGTTTTTT. This translates into CASSLLGGSHTGELFF.

The rearrangement links TRBV6-5 to TRBJ1-6; D is possibly TRBD1 (5 bases). This CDR3 has 15 amino acids. V lost 2 bases and J 16 bases, leaving 21 bases between the germline ends. Germline-derived CDR1 and CDR2 are MNHEY and SVGAGI. The CDR3 DNA reads TGTGCCAGCAGTTACACGCAGGGTTCCCTCACGAGTCTCCACTTT. Protein: CASSYTQGSLTSLHF.

This clone was counted a single time. The rearrangement joins TRBV18 to TRBJ2-5; D gene ambiguous. Germline assignment: CDR1 KGHSH and CDR2 LQKENI. Trimming shortened V by 3 bases and J by 1 base, and 9 bases separated the two germline ends. The CDR3 contains 14 residues. CDR3 in DNA: TGTGCCAGCTCACCCTCCGGATCCCAAGAGACCCAGTACTTC. It specifies CASSPSGSQETQYF.

The chain has TRBV12-5 and TRBJ2-7; TRBD1 aligns across 7 bases. The germline V gene has CDR1 LGHNT and CDR2 FRNRAP. The CDR3 consists of 14 residues. V trimming: 1 base; J trimming: 2 bases; junction bases outside the gene matches: 2. The CDR3 DNA reads as TGTGCTAGTGGTTTGGCAACAGGGGCCTACGAGCAGTACTTC. Protein: CASGLATGAYEQYF. The variable domain in full, with the rest retrieved from reference TRBV12-5 and TRBJ2-7, is DARVTQTPRHKVTEMGQEVTMRCQPILGHNTVFWYRQTMMQGLELLAYFRNRAPLDDSGMPKDRFSAEMPDATLATLKIQPSEPRDSAVYFCASGLATGAYEQYFGPGTRLTVT.

This clone appeared a single time. This chain uses TRBV5-1 with TRBJ2-7; TRBD1 matches at 8 bases. CDR1 is SGHRS and CDR2 is YFSETQ in the germline V gene. This CDR3 comprises 14 residues. With V trimmed by 1 base and J by 3 bases, 3 bases remained unmatched. The CDR3 sequence is CASSLMTGDYEQYF. CDR3 DNA sequence: TGCGCCAGCAGCTTGATGACAGGGGACTACGAGCAGTACTTC.

The chain has TRBV5-1 and TRBJ2-1, with D uncertain. Per germline, CDR1 SGHRS and CDR2 YFSETQ. V lost 0 bases, J lost 5 bases, and 6 bases lay in between. The CDR3 runs to 13 residues. The CDR3 DNA reads as TGCGCCAGCAGCTTGGTTGCAAACAATGAGCAGTTCTTC. It specifies CASSLVANNEQFF.

This chain connects TRBV5-1 to TRBJ1-1; D uncertain. V was pared by 4 bases and J by 2 bases, with 9 bases between. Germline lookup yields CDR1 SGHRS and CDR2 YFSETQ. This CDR3 has 13 amino acids. The CDR3 region has the DNA TGCGCCAGCAGCCCCTTGGCCAACACTGAAGCTTTCTTT. This sequence encodes CASSPLANTEAFF. Supplemented by reference TRBV5-1 and TRBJ1-1, the full variable domain reads KAGVTQTPRYLIKTRGQQVTLSCSPISGHRSVSWYQQTPGQGLQFLFEYFSETQRNKGNFPGRFSGRQFSNSRSEMNVSTLELGDSALYLCASSPLANTEAFFGQGTRLTVV.

This clone is a singleton in its sample. Written as DNA, the CDR3 is TGTGCCAGCAGGAACCTCGGGACAGGTAGCAATCAGCCCCAGCATTTT. It specifies CASRNLGTGSNQPQHF. The chain couples TRBV6-6 to TRBJ1-5; 8 bases agree with TRBD1. Unmatched junction bases numbered 7, after V lost 6 bases and J lost 0 bases. Germline assignment: CDR1 MNHNY and CDR2 SVGAGI (reference sequence). This CDR3 is built from 16 residues.